One and the same sample provided the 11 T cell receptor beta chains below, sequenced in a study of control samples from healthy donors and cancer patients. Only in-frame clones appear in the TCRdb table, and some are missing; sequencing was by immunoSEQ multiplex PCR. This table holds 80,000 to 100,000 clones, about 86% found once. Sequences were obtained from blood. The receptors here all came from a man aged 30 to 39 in good health.

This clone occurred once. This chain links TRBV6-5 with TRBJ1-5; tentative D call: TRBD1 (5 bases). Trimming cost V 4 bases and J 4 bases, with 11 bases left between them. The CDR3 extends over 14 amino acids. In germline, CDR1 is MNHEY, CDR2 SVGAGI. CDR3 DNA: TGTGCCAGCAGTTGGGGCAGAGGGAATCAGCCCCAGCATTTT. The encoded protein is CASSWGRGNQPQHF.

J is TRBJ2-7 and V is TRBV10-3; 8 bases are shared with TRBD1. Trimming cost V 6 bases and J 5 bases; bases outside gene matches: 12. Germline CDR1 reads ENHRY; CDR2 reads SYGVKD. CDR3 size: 15 residues. In DNA form, the CDR3 reads TGTGCCATCAGGACACCAGGGGGCAGGAGCGACGAGCAGTACTTC. Amino acids: CAIRTPGGRSDEQYF.

The V call is TRBV25-1, the J call TRBJ2-3; 9 bases agree with TRBD2. The CDR3 runs to 16 residues. Looked up from germline, CDR1 is MGHDK and CDR2 is SYGVNS. V gave up 3 bases and J gave up 4 bases; unmatched junction bases: 8. CDR3 in amino acids: CASSDHSGSPADTQYF. The DNA of the CDR3 is TGTGCCAGCAGTGATCATAGCGGGAGTCCCGCAGATACGCAGTATTTT. The full variable domain, with the rest looked up from reference TRBV25-1 and TRBJ2-3, is EADIYQTPRYLVIGTGKKITLECSQTMGHDKMYWYQQDPGMELHLIHYSYGVNSTEKGDLSSESTVSRIRTEHFPLTLESARPSHTSQYLCASSDHSGSPADTQYFGPGTRLTVL.

As regards this clone: This CDR3 is also generated by other DNA sequences in the sample. The rearrangement links TRBV5-4 to TRBJ2-7; the D gene is possibly TRBD2 (5 bases). Between the trimmed V and J ends, which lost 1 base and 0 bases, there was a span of 8 bases. This CDR3 has 14 amino acids. Per the germline V gene, CDR1 is SGHNT and CDR2 is YYREEE (reference sequence). CDR3 nucleotides: TGTGCCAGCAGCTTGAGTGGGAGCTCCTACGAGCAGTACTTC. Residues: CASSLSGSSYEQYF. Full variable domain (rest looked up from reference TRBV5-4 and TRBJ2-7): ETGVTQSPTHLIKTRGQQVTLRCSSQSGHNTVSWYQQALGQGPQFIFQYYREEENGRGNFPPRFSGLQFPNYSSELNVNALELDDSALYLCASSLSGSSYEQYFGPGTRLTVT.

The J gene is TRBJ2-7, the V gene TRBV24-1; D is unresolved. Germline loops: CDR1 KGHDR, CDR2 SFDVKD. V was shortened by 3 bases and J by 1 base, with 12 bases between the two germline ends. The CDR3 loop spans 15 amino acids. Here the CDR3 reads CATSDPLKSSYEQYF. Written as DNA, the CDR3 is TGTGCCACCAGTGATCCACTTAAGTCTTCCTACGAGCAGTACTTC.

The chain uses TRBV5-4 and TRBJ2-7; 7 bases are shared with TRBD2. The CDR3 consists of 16 residues. The J segment lost 2 bases and the V segment lost 4 bases, leaving 12 bases of the junction unmatched. Germline lookup yields CDR1 SGHNT and CDR2 YYREEE (reference sequence). The CDR3: CASSLAGASGPYEQYF. CDR3 DNA: TGTGCCAGCAGCCTGGCTGGGGCTAGCGGTCCCTACGAGCAGTACTTC.

The rearrangement links TRBV4-2 to TRBJ2-2; D may be TRBD1 (5 bases). The CDR3 runs 16 residues. Per germline, CDR1 LGHNA and CDR2 YNFKEQ. Trimming removed 0 bases at V and 4 bases at J, with 12 bases between. Here the CDR3 DNA reads TGTGCCAGCAGCCAAGATTGGCAGGGAAGCACCGGGGAGCTGTTTTTT. This encodes CASSQDWQGSTGELFF.

This sequence joins TRBV5-4 and TRBJ2-2; the D gene is possibly TRBD2 (6 bases). The CDR3 covers 16 residues. The germline CDR1 and CDR2 sequences are SGHNT and YYREEE (reference sequence). Trimming took 1 base from V and 3 from J, leaving 13 bases between them. The CDR3 sequence: CASSLSAGRDTGELFF. The CDR3 bases are TGTGCCAGCAGCTTGTCTGCGGGAAGGGACACCGGGGAGCTGTTTTTT. Full variable domain (remainder filled in from reference TRBV5-4 and TRBJ2-2): ETGVTQSPTHLIKTRGQQVTLRCSSQSGHNTVSWYQQALGQGPQFIFQYYREEENGRGNFPPRFSGLQFPNYSSELNVNALELDDSALYLCASSLSAGRDTGELFFGEGSRLTVL.

V gene TRBV2 combines with J gene TRBJ2-2; 7 bases align to TRBD2. This CDR3 has 16 amino acids. Per germline, CDR1 SNHLY and CDR2 FYNNEI. V lost 7 bases, J lost 4 bases, and 12 bases stayed unmatched. The CDR3 coding sequence is TGTGCCAGCACCCTCGGTCGCGGGAGCGGCACCGGGGAGCTGTTTTTT. This sequence encodes CASTLGRGSGTGELFF.

The chain recombines TRBV9 with TRBJ1-2; unclear D gene. CDR3 length: 13 amino acids. Germline values: CDR1 SGDLS, CDR2 YYNGEE. Trimming removed 3 bases from V and 3 bases from J, with 9 bases in between. CDR3 in amino acids: CASSDGIDYGYTF. The CDR3 DNA reads as TGTGCCAGCAGCGACGGAATTGACTATGGCTACACCTTC.

This clone appeared a few times. This chain uses TRBV6-2 or TRBV6-3 with TRBJ2-1, with D tentatively TRBD1 or TRBD2 (6 bases each). Germline values: CDR1 MNHEY, CDR2 SVGEGT. V lost 4 bases, J lost 7 bases, and 14 bases lay in between. This CDR3 region has 14 residues. CDR3 amino acids: CASSFNGGTNEQFF. In DNA form, the CDR3 reads TGTGCCAGCAGTTTTAATGGGGGGACAAATGAGCAGTTCTTC.